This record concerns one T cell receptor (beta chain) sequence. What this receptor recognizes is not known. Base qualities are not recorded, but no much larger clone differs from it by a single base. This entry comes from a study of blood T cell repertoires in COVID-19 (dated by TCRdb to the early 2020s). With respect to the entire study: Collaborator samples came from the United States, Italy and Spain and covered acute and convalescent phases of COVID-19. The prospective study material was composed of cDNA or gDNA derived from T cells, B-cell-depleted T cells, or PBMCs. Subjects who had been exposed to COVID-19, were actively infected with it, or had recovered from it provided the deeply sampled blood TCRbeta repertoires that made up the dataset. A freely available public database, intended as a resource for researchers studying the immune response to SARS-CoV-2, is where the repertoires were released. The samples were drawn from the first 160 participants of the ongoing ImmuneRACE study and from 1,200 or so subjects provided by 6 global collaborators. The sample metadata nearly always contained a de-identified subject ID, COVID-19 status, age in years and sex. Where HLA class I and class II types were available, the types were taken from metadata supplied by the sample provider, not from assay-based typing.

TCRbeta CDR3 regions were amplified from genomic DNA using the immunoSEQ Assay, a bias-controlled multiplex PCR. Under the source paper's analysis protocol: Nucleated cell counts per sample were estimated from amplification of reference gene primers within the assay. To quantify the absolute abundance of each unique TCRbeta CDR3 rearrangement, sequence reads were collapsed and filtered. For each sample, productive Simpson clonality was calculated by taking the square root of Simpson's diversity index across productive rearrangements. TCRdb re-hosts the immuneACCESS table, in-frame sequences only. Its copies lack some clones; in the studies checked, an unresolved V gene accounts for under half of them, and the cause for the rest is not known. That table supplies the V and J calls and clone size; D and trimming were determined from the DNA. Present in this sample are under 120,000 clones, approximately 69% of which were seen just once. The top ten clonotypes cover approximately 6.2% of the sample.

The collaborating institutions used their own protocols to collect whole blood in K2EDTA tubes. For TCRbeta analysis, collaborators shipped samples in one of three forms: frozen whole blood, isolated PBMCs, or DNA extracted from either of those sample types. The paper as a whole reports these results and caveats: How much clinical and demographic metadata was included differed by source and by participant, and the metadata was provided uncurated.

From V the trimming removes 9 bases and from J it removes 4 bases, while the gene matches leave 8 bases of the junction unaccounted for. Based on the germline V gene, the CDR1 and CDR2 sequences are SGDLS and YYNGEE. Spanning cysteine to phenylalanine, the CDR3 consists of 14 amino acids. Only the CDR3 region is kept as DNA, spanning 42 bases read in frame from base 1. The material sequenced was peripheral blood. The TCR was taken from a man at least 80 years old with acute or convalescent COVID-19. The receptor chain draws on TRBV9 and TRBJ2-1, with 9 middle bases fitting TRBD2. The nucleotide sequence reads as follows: TGTGCCACTGCGAAGACTAGCGGTTACAATGAGCAGTTCTTC. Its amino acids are CATAKTSGYNEQFF.